The T cell receptor (beta chain) described here comes from a study of T cell changes during pregnancy in multiple sclerosis. V gave up 6 bases and J gave up 5 bases; unmatched junction bases: 3. The CDR3 covers 14 residues. The germline V gene encodes CDR1 PRHDT and CDR2 FYEKMQ (reference sequence). Libraries were prepared by immunoSEQ multiplex PCR; TCRdb keeps only in-frame clonotypes and omits some of them. The sample consists of tens of thousands of clones, around 94% of them appearing once. The TCR originated in a female donor with multiple sclerosis, enrolled in a pregnancy study. Sample: peripheral blood, taken in the third trimester of pregnancy. The genes are TRBV13 and TRBJ2-1; TRBD2 matches at 11 bases. CDR3 region: CASREGLADNEQFF. The CDR3 region has the DNA TGTGCCAGCAGAGAGGGACTAGCGGACAATGAGCAGTTCTTC.